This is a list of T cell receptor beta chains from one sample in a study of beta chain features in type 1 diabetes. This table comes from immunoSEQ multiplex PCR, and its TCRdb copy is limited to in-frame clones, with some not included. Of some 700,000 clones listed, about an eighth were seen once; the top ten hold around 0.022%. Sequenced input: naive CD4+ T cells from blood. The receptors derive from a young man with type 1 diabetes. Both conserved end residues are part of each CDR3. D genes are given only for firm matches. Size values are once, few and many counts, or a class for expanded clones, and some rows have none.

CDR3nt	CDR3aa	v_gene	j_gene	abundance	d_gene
TGTGCCATCTACCGAGGGGTTGCACGGCCCCAGCATTTT	CAIYRGVARPQHF	TRBV25-1	TRBJ1-5	few	-
TGTTGTTGTACCGGGACTAATAATTCACCCCTCCACTTT	CCCTGTNNSPLHF	TRBV30	TRBJ1-6	-	-
TGTGCCACGACGACAGGGGGAAATGAAAAACTGTTTTTT	CATTTGGNEKLFF	TRBV10-3	TRBJ1-4	few	TRBD1
TGTGCCATAGGGGGTTTTGGGGAATACAATGAGCAGTTCTTC	CAIGGFGEYNEQFF	TRBV10-3	TRBJ2-1	-	-
TGTGCCAGCAGTGGACAGGGACTCCTATCTGGGGCCAACGTCCTGACTTTC	CASSGQGLLSGANVLTF	TRBV6-4	TRBJ2-6	few	-
TGTGCCAGCAGCCTACAGGGGAATGGTGAAAAACTGTTTTTT	CASSLQGNGEKLFF	TRBV2	TRBJ1-4	few	TRBD1
TGTGCCAGCAGCGTAGGGGACCTTAGGGACACTGAAGCTTTCTTT	CASSVGDLRDTEAFF	TRBV9	TRBJ1-1	few	-
TGTGCCATCACCGGACGGTCCTCCTACGAGCAGTACTTC	CAITGRSSYEQYF	TRBV10-3	TRBJ2-7	few	-
TGTGCCAGCAGTGCCGTAGCAGATACGCAGTATTTT	CASSAVADTQYF	TRBV6-1	TRBJ2-3	-	-
TGTGCCTGGAGTGTAATAGGGACAGCAAGCACAGATACGCAGTATTTT	CAWSVIGTASTDTQYF	TRBV30	TRBJ2-3	-	TRBD1
TGCGCCAGCAGCCAAGAACGGACAGGGGGGGCCTACGAGCAGTACTTC	CASSQERTGGAYEQYF	TRBV4-1	TRBJ2-7	-	TRBD1
TGTGCCAGCAGCGTAGCTACCCGAATTTGGGAGACCCAGTACTTC	CASSVATRIWETQYF	TRBV9	TRBJ2-5	-	-
TGTGCCAGCAGTTTTTGGCGCCTAAACACTGAAGCTTTCTTT	CASSFWRLNTEAFF	TRBV28	TRBJ1-1	few	-
TGTGCCAGCAGCTTAAAGGGCAAAATGAACACTGAAGCTTTCTTT	CASSLKGKMNTEAFF	TRBV7-6	TRBJ1-1	few	-
TGTGCCAGCAGTCTATTCGAGGCCCTCGGCTATGGCTACACCTTC	CASSLFEALGYGYTF	TRBV2	TRBJ1-2	few	-
TGTGCCAGCAGCTGGGGACAGGGGACCTACGAGCAGTACTTC	CASSWGQGTYEQYF	TRBV11-3	TRBJ2-7	few	TRBD1
TGTGCCAGCAGCTTATGGGAGTATGGCTACACCTTC	CASSLWEYGYTF	TRBV7-9	TRBJ1-2	-	-
TGTGCCTGGAGCAGCGGGGGGCCCCCCACCGGGGAGCTGTTTTTT	CAWSSGGPPTGELFF	TRBV30	TRBJ2-2	few	TRBD2
TGTGCCAGCTCACTAAGTGGGACTGGCCAGGCATATGGCTACACCTTC	CASSLSGTGQAYGYTF	TRBV18	TRBJ1-2	-	-
TGTGCCTGGAGTGCTGGCACAATGAACACTGAAGCTTTCTTT	CAWSAGTMNTEAFF	TRBV30	TRBJ1-1	few	-
TGTGCCAGCAGCGAGGGCGGGGCTGGTCCCGGGGAGCTGTTTTTT	CASSEGGAGPGELFF	TRBV5-6	TRBJ2-2	few	-
TGTGCCATCAGTGAGGCAGCCTACGAGCAGTACTTC	CAISEAAYEQYF	TRBV6-5	TRBJ2-7	-	-
TGTGCCAGCAGCCAATCGGGGTTCCCCAATCAGCCCCAGCATTTT	CASSQSGFPNQPQHF	TRBV16	TRBJ1-5	few	-
TGCGCCAGCAGCCCTAGGACAGGGAGCGGGAGGACTGAAGCTTTCTTT	CASSPRTGSGRTEAFF	TRBV4-1	TRBJ1-1	-	TRBD1
TGTGCCAGCAGTTTAGGTCAGGGGTTTCCCCGCACAGATACGCAGTATTTT	CASSLGQGFPRTDTQYF	TRBV28	TRBJ2-3	-	-
TGCGCCAGCAGCTCCCAGGGATCTGCGAACACCGGGGAGCTGTTTTTT	CASSSQGSANTGELFF	TRBV5-1	TRBJ2-2	-	-
TGTGCCAGCAGTCGGACAGGGGACGAAAAACTGTTTTTT	CASSRTGDEKLFF	TRBV25-1	TRBJ1-4	-	TRBD1
TGTGCCAGCAGCCCGTCTATCGGGTACGAGCAGTACTTC	CASSPSIGYEQYF	TRBV7-2	TRBJ2-7	few	-
TGTGCCAGCCAATACGGACAGCGGCGGGATACGCAGTATTTT	CASQYGQRRDTQYF	TRBV6-1	TRBJ2-3	few	-
TGCGCCAGCAGGGTTTCTTTGGGCGAGCAGTACTTC	CASRVSLGEQYF	TRBV5-1	TRBJ2-7	-	-
TGTGCCAGTAGTACCGGACAGGGGGGATCACCCCTCCACTTT	CASSTGQGGSPLHF	TRBV19	TRBJ1-6	-	TRBD1
TGTGCCAGCAGCGACCAGGCGGGCTATAATTCACCCCTCCACTTT	CASSDQAGYNSPLHF	TRBV14	TRBJ1-6	-	-
TGTGCCAGCAGCCCCGACACCCTCTCTGAAGCTTTCTTT	CASSPDTLSEAFF	TRBV5-4	TRBJ1-1	few	-
TGTGCCAGCAGTCTGGAGAGGGGCACTGAAGCTTTCTTT	CASSLERGTEAFF	TRBV6-5	TRBJ1-1	few	-
TGTGCCTGGTGGGTCTCTGGGGCCAACGTCCTGACTTTC	CAWWVSGANVLTF	TRBV30	TRBJ2-6	many	-
TGTGCCAGCAGCCCTCCGGACACCTTGGAGCAGTACTTC	CASSPPDTLEQYF	TRBV5-4	TRBJ2-7	once	-
TGTGCCAGCAGTTTAATCTTAGGACAGAACACCGGGGAGCTGTTTTTT	CASSLILGQNTGELFF	TRBV28	TRBJ2-2	-	-
TGTGCCAGCAGTTTGAGCAAAGGGTATGGCTACACCTTC	CASSLSKGYGYTF	TRBV27	TRBJ1-2	-	-
TGCAGCGCAGCATATAGCAATCAGCCCCAGCATTTT	CSAAYSNQPQHF	TRBV29-1	TRBJ1-5	-	-
TGTGCCAGCAGCAGTAGGGGTCTGACCTCAGGCAATCAGCCCCAGCATTTT	CASSSRGLTSGNQPQHF	TRBV9	TRBJ1-5	-	-
TGTGCCATCAGATTAGACCTTAACTATGGCTACACCTTC	CAIRLDLNYGYTF	TRBV10-3	TRBJ1-2	many	-
TGTGCCAGCAGCCCCCGTAGGGAGAATGAAAAACTGTTTTTT	CASSPRRENEKLFF	TRBV7-2	TRBJ1-4	-	-